This T cell receptor beta chain is drawn from a study of OX40 agonist ivuxolimab in advanced cancers. Across the whole study: Given to patients was ivuxolimab, an agonistic anti-OX40 (CD134) antibody. Study-level points and caveats: The specificity for antigen of the expanded peripheral T cells was not determined.

On this clone itself: Its antigen is as yet unknown.

Clones were read by immunoSEQ multiplex PCR, and TCRdb kept only the in-frame ones, dropping some. There are tens of thousands of clones in the sample; around 85% occur only once, and about 0.82% lies in the top ten. The CDR3 loop spans 15 amino acids. V was pared by 5 bases and J by 8 bases, with 12 bases of the junction left unmatched. In germline, CDR1 is MNHEY, CDR2 SVGAGI. The specimen comprised CD4+ or CD8+ T cells sorted from blood, sampled in a trial of the OX40 agonist ivuxolimab. This clonotype originated in an adult with an advanced solid tumor such as melanoma, head and neck, liver or kidney cancer. The chain is built from TRBV6-5 and TRBJ1-2; TRBD1 aligns across 9 bases. CDR3 in amino acids: CASSPWTGAEYGYTF. The CDR3 nucleotides read TGTGCCAGCAGTCCCTGGACAGGGGCGGAGTACGGCTACACCTTC.